This T cell receptor beta chain was sequenced in a study of cytomegalovirus exposure and HLA in healthy donors. Study observations and caveats: Within an earlier analysis, most TCR beta V segments proved productive either about 87% or about 30% of the time.

For this clone: Antigen unknown.

With 60 Vbeta and 13 Jbeta primers, the PCR was carried out. The table came from immunoSEQ multiplex PCR; TCRdb's copy has only in-frame clones and leaves some out. The sample records about 120,000 clones, more than 65% being singletons. Trimming took off 4 bases at V and 3 bases at J, with 14 bases between the two ends. The CDR3 length is 15 residues. Germline V gene data show CDR1 as SGHRS and CDR2 as YFSETQ. The sequenced material came from PBMCs. The origin of this receptor is a man aged 18 to 30 in good health and CMV-seropositive. The V and J genes are TRBV5-1 and TRBJ2-1; no clear D. DNA of the CDR3: TGCGCCAGCAGCCCGCGTTGGCAGGACTACAATGAGCAGTTCTTC. It is translated as CASSPRWQDYNEQFF.